This T cell receptor beta chain stems from a study of PD-L1 blockade in urothelial cancer listed by TCRdb under 2017. At the level of the whole study: All patients started therapy around 2014 and received atezolizumab 1,200 mg intravenously every 3 weeks. TCR sequencing covered pretreatment tumor samples and matched, serially collected peripheral blood taken before and after atezolizumab treatment. Pretreatment blood TCR-seq was available for around 29 patients, at least one posttreatment blood collection was obtained for roughly 24 patients, and tumor TCR-seq was available for roughly 24 patients. An exploratory multi-omic analysis was conducted of the somatic, immune and clinical correlates of response to PD-L1 blockade with atezolizumab in urothelial cancer. An ECOG performance status of 0 or 1 was recorded for the patients, and 0 to 3 prior chemotherapy regimens had been received by the patients. About 85% of the 29 patients were identified as males with urothelial cancer of bladder origin, and a prior smoking history was reported by 18 of 29 patients. Progression-free survival longer than 6 months counted as durable clinical benefit, and TCR features were additionally tested against both progression-free and overall survival. Blood samples gave median yields of around 140,000 T cells and approximately 80,000 unique TCRs, along with a median clonality of around 0.08. Fewer than ten patients achieved durable clinical benefit and approximately 20 did not. Whole exome sequencing and RNA sequencing of pretreatment tumors were performed alongside TCR sequencing in the same patients. Blood samples were analyzed at two time points: 3 weeks after treatment start (second dose) and 6 weeks after treatment start.

The germline V gene gives CDR1 as SQVTM and CDR2 as ANQGSEA. The CDR3 sequence holds 10 residues, the cysteine and phenylalanine included. Only the CDR3 part of the read is kept: 30 bases, read in frame from the first base. To estimate absolute template abundance from read counts, synthetic TCR analog templates were spiked into each PCR. Using the immunoSEQ assay, TCRbeta CDR3 regions were amplified from genomic DNA with bias-controlled V and J gene primers. Sequencing of rearranged TCRbeta segments was done at approximately 20X coverage. Processing in the source paper ran as follows. Sequencing errors were corrected by clustering and CDR3s were annotated against IMGT to assign V, D and J genes. Downstream analyses used only productive TCRbeta rearrangements and left out out-of-frame or stop-codon sequences. Clonality was computed as one minus Shannon entropy normalized by the log of the number of unique productive sequences. Fisher's exact test with Benjamini-Hochberg correction, using a cutoff of adjusted p below 0.01, was how clones that differed between time points or between blood and tumor were identified. The source is immuneACCESS, and TCRdb retained only in-frame sequences with V and J called. Part of the clones is not carried over; for the studies checked, unresolved V genes explain less than half of this, and the remainder is unexplained. V and J calls and clone size are those listed in that table; D and trimming were worked out from the DNA. The table for this sample lists 90,000 or so clones; roughly 90% of them were counted only once. The ten top clones hold over 0.95% of the sample.

Taken with the paper, the label for time point translates to: pretreatment peripheral blood. A total of under 35 patients with locally advanced or metastatic urothelial carcinoma, treated at Memorial Sloan Kettering on a trial protocol, made up the cohort. Peripheral blood mononuclear cells were collected pretreatment and during treatment, with between 1 and 8 total time points per patient. The Qiagen DNeasy Blood extraction kit was used to purify genomic DNA from total PBMCs and from tumor samples. PBMCs were collected pretreatment and during treatment, and were isolated and stored as previously described. The research as a whole found: Greater expansion of tumor-associated TCR clones in peripheral blood 3 weeks after the start of treatment was observed in patients with durable benefit (n ≈ 20, p = 0.022). Improved progression-free and overall survival was found to be associated with pretreatment peripheral blood TCR clonality below the median. Because of the small sample size (n ≈ 28) and the many exploratory analyses performed, the results are intended to be regarded as hypothesis-generating.

This clone was seen more than once but under ten times. Its antigen has not been determined. No base quality values were provided; no much bigger clone lies one nucleotide off. Here the sequenced sample was PBMCs, taken around atezolizumab (anti-PD-L1) treatment. This receptor chain uses TRBV29-1 and TRBJ1-1, and possibly TRBD1, on 5 matching bases. The TCR sequence derives from an elderly woman with urothelial cancer. The CDR3 here reads CSGGVTEAFF. At the DNA level, the sequence is TGCAGTGGGGGGGTAACTGAAGCTTTCTTT. Where the CDR3 stops, the reference TRBV29-1 and TRBJ1-1 genes take over; the full variable domain is SAVISQKPSRDICQRGTSLTIQCQVDSQVTMMFWYRQQPGQSLTLIATANQGSEATYESGFVIDKFPISRPNLTFSTLTVSNMSPEDSSIYLCSGGVTEAFFGQGTRLTVV.